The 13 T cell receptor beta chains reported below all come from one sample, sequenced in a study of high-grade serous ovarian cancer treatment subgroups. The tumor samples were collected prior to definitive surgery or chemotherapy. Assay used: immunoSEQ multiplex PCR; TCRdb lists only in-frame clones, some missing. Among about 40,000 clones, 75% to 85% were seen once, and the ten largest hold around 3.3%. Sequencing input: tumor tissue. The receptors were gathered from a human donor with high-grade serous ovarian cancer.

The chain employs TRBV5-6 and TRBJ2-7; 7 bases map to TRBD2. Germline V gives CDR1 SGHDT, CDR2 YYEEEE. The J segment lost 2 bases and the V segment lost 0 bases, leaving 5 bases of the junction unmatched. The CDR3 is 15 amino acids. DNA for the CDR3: TGTGCCAGCAGCTTGGGTGGGAGGGTCGCCTACGAGCAGTACTTC. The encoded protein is CASSLGGRVAYEQYF.

In DNA form, the CDR3 reads TGTGCCAGCAGCTACCTACCTAACTCTGGGGCCAACGTCCTGACTTTC. It specifies CASSYLPNSGANVLTF. This chain uses TRBV27 with TRBJ2-6, with D uncertain. V was clipped by 6 bases and J by 0 bases, with 12 bases between them. This CDR3 is built from 16 residues. The germline V gene has CDR1 MNHEY and CDR2 SMNVEV (reference sequence).

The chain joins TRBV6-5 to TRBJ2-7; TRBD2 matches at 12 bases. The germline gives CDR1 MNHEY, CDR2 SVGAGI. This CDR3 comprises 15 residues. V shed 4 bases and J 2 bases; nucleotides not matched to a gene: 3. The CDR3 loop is CASSFSSGRAYEQYF. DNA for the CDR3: TGTGCCAGCAGTTTTTCTAGCGGGAGGGCCTACGAGCAGTACTTC.

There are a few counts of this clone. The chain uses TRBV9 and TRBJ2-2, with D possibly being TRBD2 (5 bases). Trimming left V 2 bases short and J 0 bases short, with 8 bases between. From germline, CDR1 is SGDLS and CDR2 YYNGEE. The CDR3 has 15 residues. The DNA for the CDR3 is TGTGCCAGCAGCGTGAGGGCTACGAACACCGGGGAGCTGTTTTTT. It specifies CASSVRATNTGELFF. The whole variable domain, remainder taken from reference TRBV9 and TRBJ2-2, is DSGVTQTPKHLITATGQRVTLRCSPRSGDLSVYWYQQSLDQGLQFLIQYYNGEERAKGNILERFSAQQFPDLHSELNLSSLELGDSALYFCASSVRATNTGELFFGEGSRLTVL.

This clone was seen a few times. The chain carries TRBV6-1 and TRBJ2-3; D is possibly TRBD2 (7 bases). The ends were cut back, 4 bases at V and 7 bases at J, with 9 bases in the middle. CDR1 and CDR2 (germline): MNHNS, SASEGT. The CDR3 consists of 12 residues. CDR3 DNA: TGTGCCAGCAGTGCGGGGGGCAATACGCAGTATTTT. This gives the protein CASSAGGNTQYF.

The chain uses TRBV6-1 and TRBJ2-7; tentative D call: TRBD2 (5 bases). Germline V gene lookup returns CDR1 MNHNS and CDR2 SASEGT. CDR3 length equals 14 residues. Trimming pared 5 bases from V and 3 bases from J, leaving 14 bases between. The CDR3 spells CASSWRLSSYEQYF. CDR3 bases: TGTGCCAGCAGTTGGAGGCTATCAAGCTACGAGCAGTACTTC.

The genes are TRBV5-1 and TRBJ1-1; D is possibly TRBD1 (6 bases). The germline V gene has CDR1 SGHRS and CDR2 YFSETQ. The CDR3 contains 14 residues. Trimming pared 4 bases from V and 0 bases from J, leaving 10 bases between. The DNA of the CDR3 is TGCGCCAGCAGCCAACAGGGCATGAACACTGAAGCTTTCTTT. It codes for CASSQQGMNTEAFF.

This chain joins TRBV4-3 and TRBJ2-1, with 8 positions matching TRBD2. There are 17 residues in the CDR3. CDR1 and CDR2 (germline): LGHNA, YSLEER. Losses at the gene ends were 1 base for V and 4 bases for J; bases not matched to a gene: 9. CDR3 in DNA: TGCGCCAGCAGCCAAGTGGCAGCGGGAGATTTATACAATGAGCAGTTCTTC. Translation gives CASSQVAAGDLYNEQFF.

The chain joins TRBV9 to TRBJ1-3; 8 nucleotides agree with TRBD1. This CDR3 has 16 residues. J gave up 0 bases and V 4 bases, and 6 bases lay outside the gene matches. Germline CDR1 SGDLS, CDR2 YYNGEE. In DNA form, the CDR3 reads TGTGCCAGCAGCCAAAGGGACAGGAACTCTGGAAACACCATATATTTT. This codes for CASSQRDRNSGNTIYF. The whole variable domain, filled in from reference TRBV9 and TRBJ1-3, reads DSGVTQTPKHLITATGQRVTLRCSPRSGDLSVYWYQQSLDQGLQFLIQYYNGEERAKGNILERFSAQQFPDLHSELNLSSLELGDSALYFCASSQRDRNSGNTIYFGEGSWLTVV.

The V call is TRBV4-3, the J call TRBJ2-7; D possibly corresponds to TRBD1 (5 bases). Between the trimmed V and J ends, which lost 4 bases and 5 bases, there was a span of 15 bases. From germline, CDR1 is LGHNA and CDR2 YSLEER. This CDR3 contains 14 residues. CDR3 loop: CASSPPGQSDEQYF. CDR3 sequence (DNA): TGCGCCAGCAGCCCGCCTGGACAAAGCGACGAGCAGTACTTC.

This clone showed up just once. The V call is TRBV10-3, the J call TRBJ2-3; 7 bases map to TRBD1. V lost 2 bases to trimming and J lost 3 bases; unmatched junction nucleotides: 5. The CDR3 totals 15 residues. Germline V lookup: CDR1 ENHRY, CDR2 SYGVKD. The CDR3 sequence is CAISERLQGTDTQYF. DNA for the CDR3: TGTGCCATCAGTGAGCGGTTACAGGGGACAGATACGCAGTATTTT.

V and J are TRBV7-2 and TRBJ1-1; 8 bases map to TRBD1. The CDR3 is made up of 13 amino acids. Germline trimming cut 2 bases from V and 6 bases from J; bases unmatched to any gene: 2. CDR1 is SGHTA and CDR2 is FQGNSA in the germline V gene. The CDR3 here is CASSLQGAAEAFF. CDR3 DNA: TGTGCCAGCAGCTTACAGGGGGCCGCTGAAGCTTTCTTT.

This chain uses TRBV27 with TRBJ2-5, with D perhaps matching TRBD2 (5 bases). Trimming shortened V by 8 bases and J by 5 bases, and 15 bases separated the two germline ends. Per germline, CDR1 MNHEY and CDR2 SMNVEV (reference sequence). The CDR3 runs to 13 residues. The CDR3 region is CASGYSGSETQYF. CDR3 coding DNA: TGTGCCAGCGGCTACAGCGGCTCGGAGACCCAGTACTTC.